The 11 T cell receptor beta chains given below trace back to one sample, sequenced in a study of type 1 regulatory T cells. Whole-study results and caveats: Tr1 cells had a more restricted TCR repertoire than non-Tr1 cells.

No antigen has been assigned to these receptors. MiXCR, applied by TCRdb to the reads, yields one record per CDR3 protein. Of roughly 71,000 distinct CDR3 sequences in the sample, less than 25% are singletons; the top ten hold less than 10%. Material for sequencing was cultured type 1 regulatory T (Tr1) cells, either the whole culture or a sorted fraction (not recorded which). The receptors shown here come from a human donor in good health.

This clonotype was detected ten times or more. The chain combines TRBV29-1 with TRBJ2-3, with TRBD1 matching over 9 bases. Germline V gives CDR1 SQVTM, CDR2 ANQGSEA. CDR3 size: 12 residues. V dropped 8 bases and J dropped 2; count of bases not matched to a gene: 2. The CDR3 nucleotides read TGCAGCTACAGGGGGCCCACAGATACGCAGTATTTT. This translates into CSYRGPTDTQYF.

The chain combines TRBV12-3 or TRBV12-4 with TRBJ2-2; a weak D match, TRBD2 (6 bases). The CDR3 length is 14 residues. The V gene lost 7 bases and the J gene lost 3 bases, with 12 bases spanning the gap. CDR3 DNA sequence: TGTGCCAGCACGGGAGATGGGGACACCGGGGAGCTGTTTTTT. It translates to CASTGDGDTGELFF.

V gene TRBV5-1 combines with J gene TRBJ2-5; D is possibly TRBD1 (6 bases). V lost 3 bases and J 5 bases, leaving 14 bases between the germline ends. Germline loops: CDR1 SGHRS, CDR2 YFSETQ. The CDR3 totals 14 residues. The CDR3 coding sequence is TGCGCCAGCAGCTCGTCCTCGAGGGGGGAGACCCAGTACTTC. Protein: CASSSSSRGETQYF.

The CDR3 nucleotides read TGCGCCAGCAGCTTGGGGACCGGGATCTACGAGCAGTACTTC. It specifies CASSLGTGIYEQYF. This chain uses TRBV5-1 with TRBJ2-7; tentatively, D is TRBD2 (5 bases). Germline CDR1 reads SGHRS; CDR2 reads YFSETQ. The CDR3 has 14 residues. Between the trimmed V and J ends, which lost 0 bases and 3 bases, there was a span of 10 bases.

The rearrangement links TRBV20-1 to TRBJ2-1, with a tentative D call TRBD1 (5 bases). The CDR3 is 14 amino acids. The V gene's germline CDR1 is DFQATT and CDR2 SNEGSKA (reference sequence). The V gene lost 3 bases and the J gene lost 0 bases, with 9 bases spanning the gap. The CDR3 DNA reads TGCAGTGCTAGTAGGGGCAGCTCCTACAATGAGCAGTTCTTC. Translating it yields CSASRGSSYNEQFF.

The table lists this clonotype with a few counts. The chain uses TRBV28 and TRBJ1-5; D not resolved. This CDR3 has 14 residues. Germline CDR1 is MDHEN and CDR2 is SYDVKM. The V gene lost 4 bases and the J gene lost 7 bases, with 14 bases spanning the gap. CDR3 sequence reads: CASSSTPSGQPQHF. The CDR3 region has the DNA TGTGCCAGCAGTTCGACCCCTTCGGGACAGCCCCAGCATTTT.

This clonotype was observed a few times. The CDR3 DNA reads as TGTGCCAGCAGTCCCCTCAGGGACGAGCAGTACTTC. It encodes CASSPLRDEQYF. The chain combines TRBV28 with TRBJ2-7; maybe TRBD1 (5 bases). Germline assignment: CDR1 MDHEN and CDR2 SYDVKM. This CDR3 comprises 12 residues. V lost 5 bases, J lost 5 bases, and 10 bases lay in between. Full variable domain (missing parts from reference TRBV28 and TRBJ2-7): DVKVTQSSRYLVKRTGEKVFLECVQDMDHENMFWYRQDPGLGLRLIYFSYDVKMKEKGDIPEGYSVSREKKERFSLILESASTNQTSMYLCASSPLRDEQYFGPGTRLTVT.

This clonotype was observed a handful of times. The genes are TRBV5-6 and TRBJ2-3, with 13 bases fitting TRBD2. CDR1 is SGHDT and CDR2 is YYEEEE in the germline V gene. CDR3 length: 18 residues. J was trimmed by 1 base and V by 4 bases; bases with no gene match: 9. This CDR3 is CASSQTSGRETRTDTQYF. The DNA of the CDR3 is TGTGCCAGCAGCCAAACTAGCGGGAGGGAGACGCGCACAGATACGCAGTATTTT.

The rearrangement uses TRBV7-2 and TRBJ2-7; tentatively, D is TRBD2 (5 bases). The CDR3 sequence is 13 residues long. Germline V lookup: CDR1 SGHTA, CDR2 FQGNSA. V lost 5 bases and J lost 4, with 12 bases in between. The CDR3 DNA sequence: TGTGCCAGCAGCCCCCCATCGGGGTACGAGCAGTACTTC. It specifies CASSPPSGYEQYF.

The chain recombines TRBV12-3 or TRBV12-4 with TRBJ1-2; D is perhaps TRBD1 (5 bases). This CDR3 has 15 amino acids. V lost 3 bases and J 4 bases, leaving 15 bases between the germline ends. CDR3 nucleotides: TGTGCCAGCAGTTTGACGACAGCCGGAGTCTATGGCTACACCTTC. Protein sequence: CASSLTTAGVYGYTF.

V and J are TRBV20-1 and TRBJ2-7; D is undetermined. Germline lookup yields CDR1 DFQATT and CDR2 SNEGSKA (reference sequence). Trimming removed 0 bases from V and 2 bases from J, with 2 bases in between. The CDR3 runs 11 residues. DNA for the CDR3: TGCAGTGCTAGAGACACCTACGAGCAGTACTTC. Amino acids: CSARDTYEQYF.